This T cell receptor (beta chain) came from a study of cytomegalovirus exposure and HLA in healthy donors. Looking at the study overall: Membership in the Caucasian-associated ancestry cluster was found for 75% to 90% of fewer than 450 genotyped donors. Whole-study findings and limits: Reports showed the classifier diagnosing cytomegalovirus status with high specificity and sensitivity.

With 60 Vbeta and 13 Jbeta primers, the PCR was carried out. Clones were sequenced by immunoSEQ multiplex PCR, and TCRdb holds only the in-frame ones, with some missing. The sample has over 80,000 clones; roughly 67% are singletons. V was shortened by 5 bases and J by 3 bases, with 11 bases between the two germline ends. CDR1 is SEHNR, CDR2 FQNEAQ, per germline (reference sequence). This CDR3 contains 13 residues. This clone was found a few times. What it recognizes is unknown. Sequencing was done on a sample of PBMCs. The TCR sequence derives from a boy aged 10-17 years in good health and CMV-seropositive. The V call is TRBV7-9, the J call TRBJ2-7; D remains unclear. CDR3 protein: CASSRDTIYEQYF. The CDR3 DNA sequence: TGTGCCAGCAGCCGAGACACCATCTACGAGCAGTACTTC.